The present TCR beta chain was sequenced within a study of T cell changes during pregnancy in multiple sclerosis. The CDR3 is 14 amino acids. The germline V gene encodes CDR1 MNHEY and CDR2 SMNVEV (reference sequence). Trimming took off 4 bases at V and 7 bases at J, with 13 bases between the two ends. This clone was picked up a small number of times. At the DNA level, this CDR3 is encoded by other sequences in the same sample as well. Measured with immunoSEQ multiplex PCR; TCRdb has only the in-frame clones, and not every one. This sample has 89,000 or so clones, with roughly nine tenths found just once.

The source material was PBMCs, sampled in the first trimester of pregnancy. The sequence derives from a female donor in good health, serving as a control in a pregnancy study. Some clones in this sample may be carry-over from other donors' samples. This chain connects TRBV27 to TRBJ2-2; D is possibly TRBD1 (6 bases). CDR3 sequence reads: CASSYRAVGGELFF. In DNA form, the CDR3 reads TGTGCCAGCAGTTACAGGGCAGTGGGCGGGGAGCTGTTTTTT.